This TCR beta chain appears in the sequencing data of a study of T cell repertoires in cytomegalovirus infection. Background on the study: Indicated by public TCR beta signatures were CMV infection and matching HLA type. Findings and caveats of the study: The ex vivo response was dominated by HLA-C-restricted CMV-specific TCR beta clonotypes.

TCRdb analysed the reads with MiXCR anew, one entry per CDR3 protein. The data show approximately 730,000 distinct CDR3 sequences, roughly a third seen once. As concerns this clonotype: No antigen is known for it.

Germline CDR1 SGHNT, CDR2 YYREEE (reference sequence). The CDR3 is 16 amino acids. Trimming took 4 bases from V and 2 from J; bases not matched to a gene: 4. The chain uses TRBV5-4 and TRBJ2-3; 13 bases align to TRBD2. The sequence derives from a human donor in good health (CMV status not recorded). Some clones in this sample may be carry-over from other donors' samples. The sample was cultured PBMCs, taken from culture after CMV antigen stimulation. In nucleotides, the CDR3 is TGTGCCAGCAGCGAGGGACTAGCGGGGTACACAGATACGCAGTATTTT. This gives the protein CASSEGLAGYTDTQYF. Looking up the rest from reference TRBV5-4 and TRBJ2-3 gives the full variable domain: ETGVTQSPTHLIKTRGQQVTLRCSSQSGHNTVSWYQQALGQGPQFIFQYYREEENGRGNFPPRFSGLQFPNYSSELNVNALELDDSALYLCASSEGLAGYTDTQYFGPGTRLTVL.